Sequencing of this T cell receptor (beta chain) was carried out in a study of cytomegalovirus exposure and HLA in healthy donors. From germline, CDR1 is SNHLY and CDR2 FYNNEI. V was pared by 6 bases and J by 0 bases, with 9 bases between. The CDR3 is made up of 14 amino acids. PCR involved 60 Vbeta and 13 Jbeta primers. Profiled with immunoSEQ multiplex PCR; TCRdb holds only in-frame clones, not every one. The repertoire consists of about 170,000 clones, with approximately 78% occurring once and the leading ten covering 1.5% to 2%. This clone was counted a single time. Sequencing was done on a sample of PBMCs. The receptor's source is a young woman in good health and CMV-seronegative. This chain joins TRBV2 and TRBJ2-4; D might be TRBD1 (6 bases). Here the CDR3 DNA reads TGTGCCAGCAGACAGGGCTTAGCCAAAAACATTCAGTACTTC. Translation: CASRQGLAKNIQYF.